Listed here are 28 T cell receptor beta chains from one sample, sequenced in a study of cytomegalovirus exposure and HLA in healthy donors. Primers: 60 Vbeta forward and 13 Jbeta reverse. Sequencing used immunoSEQ multiplex PCR; TCRdb keeps in-frame clones, though not all of them. The sample lists roughly 180,000 clones, roughly a tenth seen once, with 1% to 1.5% in the top ten. Sequenced material: PBMCs. Receptors originate from a woman aged 25 to 45 in good health and CMV-seropositive.

This clone came up a few times. The chain recombines TRBV4-1 with TRBJ2-7; TRBD2 might be the D (5 bases). The CDR3 covers 16 residues. Germline CDR1 MGHRA, CDR2 YSYEKL. Trimming removed 1 base from V and 3 bases from J, with 16 bases in between. The DNA for the CDR3 is TGCGCCAGCAGCCAAGTCGGTGGCCCTGGAGGCTACGAGCAGTACTTC. Encoded protein: CASSQVGGPGGYEQYF.

The chain links TRBV7-6 to TRBJ2-7, with TRBD2 identical over 7 bases. V lost 1 base, J lost 1 base, and 10 bases stayed unmatched. This CDR3 has 17 amino acids. Germline CDR1 SGHVS, CDR2 FNYEAQ. CDR3 region: CASSLDGVGEGSYEQYF. For the CDR3, the DNA is TGTGCCAGCAGCTTAGACGGGGTGGGGGAGGGGTCCTACGAGCAGTACTTC.

This clone came up a few times. This chain connects TRBV2 to TRBJ2-5; 7 bases fit TRBD1. The CDR3 length is 17 residues. The ends lost 5 bases at V and 0 bases at J; junction bases unmatched: 12. Looked up from germline, CDR1 is SNHLY and CDR2 is FYNNEI. CDR3 DNA sequence: TGTGCCAGCAGTCCGCCCCCCGGGACAGCGTACCAAGAGACCCAGTACTTC. It encodes CASSPPPGTAYQETQYF.

The chain joins TRBV4-1 to TRBJ2-7; TRBD1 matches at 7 bases. Germline V lookup: CDR1 MGHRA, CDR2 YSYEKL. The CDR3 runs 15 residues. Trimming took 3 bases from V and 3 from J; bases not matched to a gene: 8. The CDR3 DNA sequence: TGCGCCAGCAGCCAGCTGGGGCAGGGGGTCTACGAGCAGTACTTC. It codes for CASSQLGQGVYEQYF.

The V and J genes are TRBV5-6 and TRBJ2-2; 8 bases agree with TRBD2. Germline trimming cut 4 bases from V and 3 bases from J; bases unmatched to any gene: 8. Germline assignment: CDR1 SGHDT and CDR2 YYEEEE. The CDR3 spans 16 residues. In DNA, the CDR3 is TGTGCCAGCAGCCGACTAGCGCGTGGGGACACCGGGGAGCTGTTTTTT. Protein: CASSRLARGDTGELFF.

This clone came up a few times. This chain connects TRBV11-1 to TRBJ2-3; 9 bases fit TRBD2. The CDR3 sequence is 17 residues long. Unmatched junction bases numbered 4, after V lost 0 bases and J lost 0 bases. CDR1 SGHAT and CDR2 FQDESV come from the germline V gene (reference sequence). The CDR3 sequence is CASSLASGGTSTDTQYF. Here the CDR3 DNA reads TGTGCCAGCAGCTTAGCTAGCGGGGGAACTAGCACAGATACGCAGTATTTT.

The chain recombines TRBV10-3 with TRBJ2-2; possible D gene TRBD1, 5 bases. The germline CDR1 and CDR2 sequences are ENHRY and SYGVKD. V shed 3 bases and J shed 6 bases, with 8 bases lying between them. CDR3 length: 13 amino acids. For the CDR3, the DNA is TGTGCCATCAGTGAACAGGCCCCCGGGGAGCTGTTTTTT. Translation gives CAISEQAPGELFF.

The count of this clone is one. CDR3 in DNA: TGTGCCAGCTCACCACGAAGCGGGTCTACCGGGGAGCTGTTTTTT. Residues: CASSPRSGSTGELFF. The rearrangement uses TRBV18 and TRBJ2-2; possible D gene TRBD2, 6 bases. The CDR3 is 15 residues long. V was cut by 1 base and J by 5 bases, with 11 bases left in between. The germline V gene encodes CDR1 KGHSH and CDR2 LQKENI.

The chain carries TRBV30 and TRBJ2-2, with D unresolved. Germline V gene data show CDR1 as GTSNPN and CDR2 as SVGIG (reference sequence). Trimming removed 3 bases at V and 0 bases at J, with 8 bases between. The CDR3 contains 14 residues. CDR3 nucleotide sequence: TGTGCCTGGAGAGCTCTCGCGAACACCGGGGAGCTGTTTTTT. Protein: CAWRALANTGELFF.

This chain uses TRBV7-3 with TRBJ2-3, with 10 bases fitting TRBD1. The trim removed 5 bases at V and 4 bases at J, leaving 9 bases unmatched. This CDR3 comprises 16 residues. Per germline, CDR1 SGHTA and CDR2 FQGTGA. CDR3 amino acids: CASSAQGQGKADTQYF. CDR3 DNA sequence: TGTGCCAGCAGCGCCCAGGGACAGGGGAAAGCAGATACGCAGTATTTT.

This clone was observed a few times. The rearrangement joins TRBV6-6 to TRBJ1-1, with a tentative D call TRBD1 (6 bases). There are 14 residues in the CDR3. V gave up 0 bases and J gave up 1 base, with 6 bases separating them. CDR1 is MNHNY and CDR2 is SVGAGI in the germline V gene (reference sequence). The CDR3 is CASSYSGGNTEAFF. CDR3 in DNA: TGTGCCAGCAGTTACTCAGGGGGGAACACTGAAGCTTTCTTT.

This sequence joins TRBV5-4 and TRBJ2-7; the D is unclear. There are 14 residues in the CDR3. The germline V gene encodes CDR1 SGHNT and CDR2 YYREEE (reference sequence). V was clipped by 2 bases and J by 0 bases, with 9 bases between them. The CDR3 bases are TGTGCCAGCAGCTTTACGGAGAACTCCTACGAGCAGTACTTC. It translates to CASSFTENSYEQYF.

This clone was recorded a few times. V gene TRBV29-1 combines with J gene TRBJ1-1; weak D call: TRBD1 (6 bases). The CDR3 consists of 13 residues. Trimming removed 6 bases at V and 4 bases at J, with 15 bases between. The germline V gene has CDR1 SQVTM and CDR2 ANQGSEA. CDR3 nucleotides: TGCAGCGTGACAACAGGGTCGCGCACTGAAGCTTTCTTT. Its protein is CSVTTGSRTEAFF.

V gene TRBV11-3 combines with J gene TRBJ2-7; 9 nucleotides match TRBD1. The CDR3 is 15 amino acids. V lost 4 bases, J lost 4 bases, and 8 bases stayed unmatched. CDR1 is SGHNT and CDR2 is YENEEA in the germline V gene. As DNA, the CDR3 is TGTGCCAGCAGCTCGAGATCGGGACAGGGTTACGAGCAGTACTTC. It yields the protein CASSSRSGQGYEQYF.

This sequence joins TRBV21-1 and TRBJ2-6; the table assigns TRBD1, which was not confirmed against the DNA. TRBV21-1 is given as a pseudogene. This CDR3 region has 21 residues. CDR3 region: CASSKEVSELEGERRANVLTF. The DNA of the CDR3 is TGTGCCAGCAGCAAAGAGGTCTCAGAACTAGAGGGGGAACGTAGGGCCAACGTCCTGACTTTC.

This clone turned up a few times. V and J are TRBV4-2 and TRBJ2-5, with 12 positions matching TRBD2. The CDR3 has 16 residues. J gave up 3 bases and V 4 bases, and 6 bases lay outside the gene matches. Germline values: CDR1 LGHNA, CDR2 YNFKEQ. The CDR3 region has the DNA TGTGCCAGCAGCCGACCACTAGCGGGAGGAGAAGAGACCCAGTACTTC. It yields the protein CASSRPLAGGEETQYF.

This rearrangement joins TRBV5-6 to TRBJ1-1; D perhaps matches TRBD1 (5 bases). CDR3 length: 14 residues. CDR1 is SGHDT and CDR2 is YYEEEE in the germline V gene. V was cut by 4 bases and J by 1 base, with 11 bases left in between. The CDR3 region is CASSPGDRNTEAFF. The CDR3 DNA is TGTGCCAGCAGCCCCGGAGACAGGAACACTGAAGCTTTCTTT.

The V gene is TRBV15, the J gene TRBJ2-7, with D possibly matching TRBD2 (5 bases). CDR1 is LNHNV, CDR2 YYDKDF, per germline (reference sequence). V shed 1 base and J shed 6 bases, with 7 bases lying between them. CDR3 length equals 12 residues. The CDR3 sequence: CATSRVGGEQYF. As DNA, the CDR3 is TGTGCCACCAGCAGAGTCGGAGGCGAGCAGTACTTC.

The gene calls are TRBV1 and TRBJ1-1; the table's D call, TRBD1, was not checked against the DNA. TRBV1 is listed as a pseudogene. This CDR3 contains 16 residues. CDR3 protein: CTSSRFRGPGNTEAFF. Written as DNA, the CDR3 is TGCACCAGCAGCCGCTTCAGGGGTCCGGGGAACACTGAAGCTTTCTTT.

The chain is built from TRBV10-2 and TRBJ2-1; the match to TRBD2 covers 7 bases. This CDR3 contains 16 residues. The junction had 11 bases not matched to a gene; V was cut back by 1 base and J by 8 bases. Germline assignment: CDR1 WSHSY and CDR2 SAAADI. The DNA of the CDR3 is TGCGCCAGCAGTGAGTTAGAGTCGGGAGGTGGGGATGAGCAGTTCTTC. Translation gives CASSELESGGGDEQFF.

This clone was seen a single time. This chain links TRBV7-7 with TRBJ2-3; 9 nucleotides match TRBD2. CDR3 length equals 15 residues. Germline V lookup: CDR1 SSHAT, CDR2 FNYEAQ (reference sequence). Unmatched junction bases numbered 5, after V lost 5 bases and J lost 2 bases. Written as DNA, the CDR3 is TGTGCCAGCAGCGGCGGGGGGGGGCCCACAGATACGCAGTATTTT. Amino acid sequence: CASSGGGGPTDTQYF.

The rearrangement uses TRBV7-2 and TRBJ2-3; 15 nucleotides agree with TRBD2. The J segment lost 9 bases and the V segment lost 5 bases, leaving 9 bases of the junction unmatched. The CDR3 sequence is 16 residues long. CDR1 and CDR2 from the germline V gene are SGHTA and FQGNSA. The CDR3 DNA sequence: TGTGCCAGCAGCCTCCGGACTAGCGGGAGGGTGGACACGCAGTATTTT. Translated, it gives CASSLRTSGRVDTQYF. Full variable domain (remainder filled in from reference TRBV7-2 and TRBJ2-3): GAGVSQSPSNKVTEKGKDVELRCDPISGHTALYWYRQSLGQGLEFLIYFQGNSAPDKSGLPSDRFSAERTGGSVSTLTIQRTQQEDSAVYLCASSLRTSGRVDTQYFGPGTRLTVL.

This clone was seen a handful of times. The rearrangement uses TRBV6-5 and TRBJ1-1, with TRBD1 as a possible D gene (5 bases). This CDR3 has 15 amino acids. Looked up from germline, CDR1 is MNHEY and CDR2 is SVGAGI. Deletions cut 6 bases from V and 4 bases from J, with 18 bases between. CDR3 sequence reads: CASSQPRQGSTEAFF. The CDR3 coding sequence is TGTGCCAGCAGCCAACCGAGGCAGGGTAGCACTGAAGCTTTCTTT.

This chain joins TRBV19 and TRBJ1-5; D might be TRBD1 (5 bases). The length of the CDR3 is 16 residues. Trimming took off 3 bases at V and 4 bases at J, with 16 bases between the two ends. CDR1 LNHDA and CDR2 SQIVND come from the germline V gene (reference sequence). CDR3 sequence (DNA): TGTGCCAGTAGTATTTTCGGGGGAAGATCAAATCAGCCCCAGCATTTT. The encoded protein is CASSIFGGRSNQPQHF.

CDR3 in amino acids: CASRATGNTEAFF. The CDR3 coding sequence is TGTGCCAGCAGAGCGACAGGGAACACTGAAGCTTTCTTT. The V and J genes are TRBV2 and TRBJ1-1, with a tentative D call TRBD1 (6 bases). This CDR3 is built from 13 residues. Trimming left V 6 bases short and J 1 base short, with 9 bases between. CDR1 and CDR2 from the germline V gene are SNHLY and FYNNEI.

The chain joins TRBV30 to TRBJ2-5, with a possible D match to TRBD1 (5 bases). CDR3 length: 13 amino acids. Trimming took off 4 bases at V and 11 bases at J, with 20 bases between the two ends. Germline loops: CDR1 GTSNPN, CDR2 SVGIG (reference sequence). The CDR3 loop reads CAWTATVGQEQYF. As DNA, the CDR3 is TGTGCCTGGACTGCCACCGTGGGGCAGGAGCAGTACTTC. Based on the CDR3 plus reference TRBV30 and TRBJ2-5, the full variable domain is SQTIHQWPATLVQPVGSPLSLECTVEGTSNPNLYWYRQAAGRGLQLLFYSVGIGQISSEVPQNLSASRPQDRQFILSSKKLLLSDSGFYLCAWTATVGQEQYFGPGTRLLVL.

This clone was observed a few times. This chain joins TRBV19 and TRBJ1-5; possibly TRBD1 for D (6 bases). Germline assignment: CDR1 LNHDA and CDR2 SQIVND (reference sequence). The ends were cut back, 3 bases at V and 0 bases at J, with 15 bases in the middle. This CDR3 spans 17 amino acids. DNA for the CDR3: TGTGCCAGTAGTATGACGGGACACCTCTATAGCAATCAGCCCCAGCATTTT. Its protein is CASSMTGHLYSNQPQHF.

This chain uses TRBV7-2 with TRBJ2-7; a weak D match, TRBD2 (5 bases). Germline V gene data show CDR1 as SGHTA and CDR2 as FQGNSA. With 4 bases removed from V and 6 bases from J, the gap between germline ends came to 10 bases. The CDR3 contains 12 residues. CDR3 residues: CASSSPSREQYF. The CDR3 coding sequence is TGTGCCAGCAGCTCACCTAGCCGCGAGCAGTACTTC.